This TCR beta chain was obtained from a study of cytomegalovirus exposure and HLA in healthy donors. The study's findings and limits: Researchers reported from a later analysis that most CMV-associated TCR beta chains appeared HLA-restricted. Immune exposure data for these donors was limited to CMV serostatus.

This clone was found a few times. The antigen is unknown. The primer mix had 60 Vbeta and 13 Jbeta primers. In the source study's methods: Later, 75 million to 100 million unique TCR beta chains were counted in an analysis, and roughly 10 million of them were shared. Measured with immunoSEQ multiplex PCR; TCRdb has only the in-frame clones, and not every one. V and J calls and clone size are copied from that table; D and trimming were computed from the DNA. This table has some 130,000 clones, approximately 9% appearing once. Germline assignment: CDR1 SGHTA and CDR2 FQGTGA. V was clipped by 2 bases and J by 2 bases, with 8 bases between them. This CDR3 has 14 residues.

This TCR came from a woman aged 35 to 49 in good health and CMV-seropositive. V is TRBV7-3 and J is TRBJ2-3; TRBD2 is a possible D gene (6 bases). The specimen sequenced was PBMCs. The CDR3 DNA sequence: TGTGCCAGCAGCTTACGGGACTTCACAGATACGCAGTATTTT. Translation gives CASSLRDFTDTQYF.